This T cell receptor (beta chain) came from a study of T cells after yellow fever vaccination. Background on the study: When fractions had low cell numbers, they were prepared with SMART-Seq v4 Ultra Low Input.

This clonotype was observed at least ten times. MiXCR was run by TCRdb on the 5' RACE reads, yielding one entry per CDR3 protein. The sample holds around 300,000 distinct CDR3 sequences, roughly 4.3% seen once. V gave up 5 bases and J gave up 4 bases; unmatched junction bases: 7. This CDR3 contains 15 residues. Sequencing used PBMCs, obtained 15 days after the yellow fever booster vaccination. J is TRBJ1-2 and V is TRBV12-3 or TRBV12-4, with 10 positions matching TRBD1. The sequence came from a man aged 18-30 years who received the YFV17D yellow fever vaccine. This CDR3 is CASSTKTGGFYGYTF. CDR3 nucleotides: TGTGCCAGCAGTACCAAGACAGGGGGCTTCTATGGCTACACCTTC.